These 9 T cell receptor beta chains originate from one sample sequenced in a study of T cell responses to AZD1222 COVID-19 vaccine (dated by TCRdb to the early 2020s). The library was generated by the immunoSEQ multiplex PCR assay. Not all clones reach the TCRdb copy of this immuneACCESS table, which keeps in-frame sequences only. Checked studies attribute under half of the gap to unresolved V genes and leave the rest unexplained. Across this sample there are more than 110,000 clones, with 80% to 90% seen only once. The ten biggest clones cover approximately 8% of the sample. The time point tag for this specimen amounts to: baseline before first vaccination. Sequenced here: peripheral blood, sampled on day 0 of AZD1222 vaccination. Source of these receptors: an adult in good health.

V is TRBV27 and J is TRBJ2-5; D not certain. The CDR3 extends over 14 amino acids. Trimming left V 6 bases short and J 0 bases short, with 11 bases between. CDR1 is MNHEY and CDR2 is SMNVEV in the germline V gene (reference sequence). CDR3 bases: TGTGCCAGCAGACCGTATCGGAACCAAGAGACCCAGTACTTC. Amino acid sequence: CASRPYRNQETQYF.

This chain uses TRBV6-5 with TRBJ1-5; D remains unclear. The length of the CDR3 is 14 residues. CDR1 and CDR2 (germline): MNHEY, SVGAGI. V gave up 8 bases and J gave up 9 bases, with 20 bases separating them. The DNA for the CDR3 is TGTGCCAGCGCCCAAAGGCAGGCGGGTCGGCCCCAGCATTTT. As protein: CASAQRQAGRPQHF.

This clone was seen a handful of times. This chain joins TRBV28 and TRBJ1-1; TRBD1 matches 7 bases. The germline gives CDR1 MDHEN, CDR2 SYDVKM. After removal of 7 bases from V and 0 bases from J, the junction contained 8 bases not matched to a gene. CDR3 size: 15 residues. Written as DNA, the CDR3 is TGTGCCAGCAAGTACAGGGGCAACGTGAACACTGAAGCTTTCTTT. This gives the protein CASKYRGNVNTEAFF.

This clone was seen a few times. The J gene is TRBJ2-5, the V gene TRBV7-2, with 8 bases that match TRBD1. Germline V gene data show CDR1 as SGHTA and CDR2 as FQGNSA. The CDR3 length is 14 residues. J gave up 1 base and V 2 bases, and 0 bases lay outside the gene matches. The CDR3 region has the DNA TGTGCCAGCAGCTTAACAGGGGGCCAAGAGACCCAGTACTTC. This encodes CASSLTGGQETQYF. Looking up the rest from reference TRBV7-2 and TRBJ2-5 gives the full variable domain: GAGVSQSPSNKVTEKGKDVELRCDPISGHTALYWYRQSLGQGLEFLIYFQGNSAPDKSGLPSDRFSAERTGGSVSTLTIQRTQQEDSAVYLCASSLTGGQETQYFGPGTRLLVL.

This clone was detected once. The chain combines TRBV28 with TRBJ2-3, with D perhaps matching TRBD2 (7 bases). The germline V and J ends were trimmed by 2 bases and 2 bases, with 20 bases remaining between them. The CDR3 covers 18 residues. Germline V gene lookup returns CDR1 MDHEN and CDR2 SYDVKM. The DNA of the CDR3 is TGTGCCAGCAGTTTAGCGGGGGCCCAACCCGCCTCCACAGATACGCAGTATTTT. Translated: CASSLAGAQPASTDTQYF. Full variable domain (missing parts from reference TRBV28 and TRBJ2-3): DVKVTQSSRYLVKRTGEKVFLECVQDMDHENMFWYRQDPGLGLRLIYFSYDVKMKEKGDIPEGYSVSREKKERFSLILESASTNQTSMYLCASSLAGAQPASTDTQYFGPGTRLTVL.

CDR3 nucleotide sequence: TGTGCCACCAGTGAGTCAAACCCCGGGACAGGGTATCAGCAGTACTTC. Encoded protein: CATSESNPGTGYQQYF. The rearrangement joins TRBV24-1 to TRBJ2-7; 9 bases are shared with TRBD1. Germline V CDR1 and CDR2: KGHDR, SFDVKD. The CDR3 is 16 amino acids. V lost 4 bases to trimming and J lost 8 bases; unmatched junction nucleotides: 14.

CDR3 DNA: TGCGCCAGCAGCTTGACGGGACAGGGCGGCTACACCTTC. Amino acids: CASSLTGQGGYTF. The rearrangement joins TRBV5-1 to TRBJ1-2, with 9 bases identical to TRBD1. The CDR3 runs 13 residues. Germline CDR1 and CDR2: SGHRS and YFSETQ. V gave up 1 base and J gave up 8 bases; unmatched junction bases: 3.

The rearrangement uses TRBV6-4 and TRBJ1-6, with D possibly matching TRBD1 (5 bases). Trimming pared 5 bases from V and 7 bases from J, leaving 12 bases between. Looked up from germline, CDR1 is MRHNA and CDR2 is SNTAGT. The CDR3 loop spans 14 amino acids. CDR3 region: CASSSQGGNSPLHF. CDR3 coding DNA: TGTGCCAGCAGTTCCCAGGGAGGGAATTCACCCCTCCACTTT.

This clone was picked up one time. The chain carries TRBV5-1 and TRBJ2-3; 8 nucleotides match TRBD2. CDR3 length: 14 residues. Looked up from germline, CDR1 is SGHRS and CDR2 is YFSETQ. V was pared by 0 bases and J by 7 bases, with 4 bases of the junction left unmatched. CDR3 amino acids: CASSLETSENTQYF. In DNA, the CDR3 is TGCGCCAGCAGCTTGGAGACTAGCGAAAATACGCAGTATTTT.